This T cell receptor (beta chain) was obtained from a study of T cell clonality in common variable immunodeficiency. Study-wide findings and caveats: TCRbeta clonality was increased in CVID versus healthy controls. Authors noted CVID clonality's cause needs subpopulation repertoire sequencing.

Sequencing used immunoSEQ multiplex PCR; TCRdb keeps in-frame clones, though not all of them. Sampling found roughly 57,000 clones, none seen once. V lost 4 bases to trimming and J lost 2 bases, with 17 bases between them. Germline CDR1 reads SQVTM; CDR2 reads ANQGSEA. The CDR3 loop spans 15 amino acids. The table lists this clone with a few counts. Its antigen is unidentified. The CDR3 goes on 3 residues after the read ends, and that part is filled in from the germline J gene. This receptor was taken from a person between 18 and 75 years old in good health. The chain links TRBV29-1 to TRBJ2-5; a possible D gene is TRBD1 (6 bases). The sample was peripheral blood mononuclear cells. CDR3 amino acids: CSVVWTRTEQETQYF. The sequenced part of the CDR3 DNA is TGCAGCGTTGTTTGGACCCGGACAGAACAAGAGACC.